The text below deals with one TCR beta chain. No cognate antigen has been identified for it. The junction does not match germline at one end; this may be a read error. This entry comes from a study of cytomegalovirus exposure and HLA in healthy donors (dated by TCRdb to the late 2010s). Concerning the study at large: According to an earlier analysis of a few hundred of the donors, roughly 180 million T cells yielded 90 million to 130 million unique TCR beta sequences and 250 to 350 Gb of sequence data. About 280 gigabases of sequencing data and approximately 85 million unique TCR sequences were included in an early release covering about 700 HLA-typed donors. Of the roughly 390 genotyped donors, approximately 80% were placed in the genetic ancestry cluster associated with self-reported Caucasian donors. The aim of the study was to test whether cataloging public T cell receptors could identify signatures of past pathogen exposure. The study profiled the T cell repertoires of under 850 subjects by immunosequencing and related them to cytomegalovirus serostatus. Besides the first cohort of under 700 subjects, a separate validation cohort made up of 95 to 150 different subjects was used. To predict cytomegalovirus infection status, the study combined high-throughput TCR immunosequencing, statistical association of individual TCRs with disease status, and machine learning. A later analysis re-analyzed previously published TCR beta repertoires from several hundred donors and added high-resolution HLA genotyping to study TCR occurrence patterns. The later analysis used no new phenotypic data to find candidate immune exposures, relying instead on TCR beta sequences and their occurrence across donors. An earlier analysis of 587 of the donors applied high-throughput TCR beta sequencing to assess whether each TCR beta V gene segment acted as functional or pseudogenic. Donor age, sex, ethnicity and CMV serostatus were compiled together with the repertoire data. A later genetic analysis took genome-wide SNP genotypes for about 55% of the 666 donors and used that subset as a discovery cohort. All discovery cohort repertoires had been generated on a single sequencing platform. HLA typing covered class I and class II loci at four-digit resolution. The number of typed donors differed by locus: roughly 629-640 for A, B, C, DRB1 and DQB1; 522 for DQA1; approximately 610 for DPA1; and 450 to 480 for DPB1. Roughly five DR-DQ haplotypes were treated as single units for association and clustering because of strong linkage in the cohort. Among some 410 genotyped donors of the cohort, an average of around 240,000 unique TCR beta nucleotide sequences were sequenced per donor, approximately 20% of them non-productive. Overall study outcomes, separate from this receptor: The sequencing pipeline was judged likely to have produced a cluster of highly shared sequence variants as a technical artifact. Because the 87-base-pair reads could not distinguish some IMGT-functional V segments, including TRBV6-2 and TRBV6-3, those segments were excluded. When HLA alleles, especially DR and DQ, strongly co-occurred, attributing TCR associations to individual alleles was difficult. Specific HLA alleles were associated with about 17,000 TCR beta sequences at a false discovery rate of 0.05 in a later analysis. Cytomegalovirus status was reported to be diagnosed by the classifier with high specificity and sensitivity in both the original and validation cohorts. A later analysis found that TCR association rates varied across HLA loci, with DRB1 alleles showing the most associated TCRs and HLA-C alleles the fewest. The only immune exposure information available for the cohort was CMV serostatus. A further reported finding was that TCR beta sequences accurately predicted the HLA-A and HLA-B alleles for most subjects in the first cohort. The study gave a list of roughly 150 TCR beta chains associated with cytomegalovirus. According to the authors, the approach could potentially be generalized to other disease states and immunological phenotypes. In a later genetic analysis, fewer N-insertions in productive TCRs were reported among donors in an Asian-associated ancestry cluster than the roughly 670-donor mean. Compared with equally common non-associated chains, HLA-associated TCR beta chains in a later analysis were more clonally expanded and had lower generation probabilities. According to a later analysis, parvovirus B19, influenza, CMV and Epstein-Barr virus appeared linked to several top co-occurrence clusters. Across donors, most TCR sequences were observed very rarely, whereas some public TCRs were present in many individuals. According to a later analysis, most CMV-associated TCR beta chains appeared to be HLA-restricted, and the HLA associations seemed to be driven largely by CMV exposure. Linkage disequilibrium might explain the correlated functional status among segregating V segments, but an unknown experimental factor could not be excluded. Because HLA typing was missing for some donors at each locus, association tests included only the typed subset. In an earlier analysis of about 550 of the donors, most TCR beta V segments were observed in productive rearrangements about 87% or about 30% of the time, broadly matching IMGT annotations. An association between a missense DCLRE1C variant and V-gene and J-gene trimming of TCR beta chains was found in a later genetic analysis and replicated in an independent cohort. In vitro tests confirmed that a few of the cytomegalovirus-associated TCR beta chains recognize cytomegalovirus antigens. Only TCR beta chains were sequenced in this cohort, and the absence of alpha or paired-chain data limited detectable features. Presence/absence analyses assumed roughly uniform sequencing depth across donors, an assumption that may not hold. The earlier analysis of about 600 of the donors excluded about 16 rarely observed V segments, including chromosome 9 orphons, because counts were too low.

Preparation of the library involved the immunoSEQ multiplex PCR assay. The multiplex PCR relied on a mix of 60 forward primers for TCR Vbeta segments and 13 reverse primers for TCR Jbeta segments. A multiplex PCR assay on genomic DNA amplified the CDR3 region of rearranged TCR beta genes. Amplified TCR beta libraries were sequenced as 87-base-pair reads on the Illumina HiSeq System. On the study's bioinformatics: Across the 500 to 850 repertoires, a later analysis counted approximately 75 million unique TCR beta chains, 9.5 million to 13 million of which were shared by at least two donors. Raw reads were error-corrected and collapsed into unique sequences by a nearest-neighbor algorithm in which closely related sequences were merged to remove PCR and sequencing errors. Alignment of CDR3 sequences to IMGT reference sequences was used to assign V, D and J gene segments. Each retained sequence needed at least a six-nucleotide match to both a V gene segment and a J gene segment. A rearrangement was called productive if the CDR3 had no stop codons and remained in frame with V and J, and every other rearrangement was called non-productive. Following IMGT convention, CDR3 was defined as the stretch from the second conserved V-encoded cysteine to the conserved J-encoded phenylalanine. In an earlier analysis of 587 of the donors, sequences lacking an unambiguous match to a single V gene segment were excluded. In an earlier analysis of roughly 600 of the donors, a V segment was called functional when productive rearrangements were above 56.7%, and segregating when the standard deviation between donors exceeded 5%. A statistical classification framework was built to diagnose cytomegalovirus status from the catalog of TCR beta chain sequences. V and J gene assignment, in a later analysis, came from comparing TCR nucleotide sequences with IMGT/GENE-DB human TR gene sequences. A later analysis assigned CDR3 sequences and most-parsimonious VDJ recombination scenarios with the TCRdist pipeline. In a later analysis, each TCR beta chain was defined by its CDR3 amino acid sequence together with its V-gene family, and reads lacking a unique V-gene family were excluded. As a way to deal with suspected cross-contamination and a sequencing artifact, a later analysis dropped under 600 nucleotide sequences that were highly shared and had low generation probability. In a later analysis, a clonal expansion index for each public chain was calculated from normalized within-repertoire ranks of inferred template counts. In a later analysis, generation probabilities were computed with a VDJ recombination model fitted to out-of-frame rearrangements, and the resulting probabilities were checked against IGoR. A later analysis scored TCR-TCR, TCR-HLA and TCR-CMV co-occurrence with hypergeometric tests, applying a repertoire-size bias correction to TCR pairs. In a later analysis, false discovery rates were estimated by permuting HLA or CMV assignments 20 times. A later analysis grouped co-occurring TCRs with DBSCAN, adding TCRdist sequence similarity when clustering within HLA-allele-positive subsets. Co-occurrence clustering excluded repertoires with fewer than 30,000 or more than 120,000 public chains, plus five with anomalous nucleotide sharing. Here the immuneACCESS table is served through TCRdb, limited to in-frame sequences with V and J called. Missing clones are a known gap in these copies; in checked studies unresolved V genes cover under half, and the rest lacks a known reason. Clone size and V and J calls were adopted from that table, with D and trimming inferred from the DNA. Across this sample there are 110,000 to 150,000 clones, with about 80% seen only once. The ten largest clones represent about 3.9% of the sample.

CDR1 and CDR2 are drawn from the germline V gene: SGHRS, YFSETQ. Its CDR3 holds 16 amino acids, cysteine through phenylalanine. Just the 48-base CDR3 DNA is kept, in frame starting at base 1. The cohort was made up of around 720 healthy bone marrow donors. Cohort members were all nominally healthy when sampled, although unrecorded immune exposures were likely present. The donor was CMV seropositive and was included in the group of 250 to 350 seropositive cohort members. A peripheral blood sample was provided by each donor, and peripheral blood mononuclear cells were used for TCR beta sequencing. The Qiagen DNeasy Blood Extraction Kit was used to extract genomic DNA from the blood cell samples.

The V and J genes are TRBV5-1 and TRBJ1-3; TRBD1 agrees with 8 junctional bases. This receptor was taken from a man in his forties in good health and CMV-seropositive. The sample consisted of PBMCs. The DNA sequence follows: TGCGCCGGCAGCTTGGAGGGACAGGCCTCTGGAAACACCATATATTTT. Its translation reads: CAGSLEGQASGNTIYF.